This T cell receptor beta chain came from a study of blood T cell repertoires in COVID-19. For the study at large: Italy, Spain and the United States were the sources of the convalescent and acute COVID-19 samples.

Germline V gene lookup returns CDR1 SGDLS and CDR2 YYNGEE. The CDR3 is made up of 15 amino acids. V lost 0 bases and J lost 4; bases outside the gene matches: 5. In the study's own analysis: The authors estimated nucleated cell counts from reference gene primer amplification. TCRdb keeps only in-frame clones here, not all; method: immunoSEQ multiplex PCR. V, J and clone size are those of that table, while D and trimming were read from the DNA. The sample lists roughly 200,000 clones, about 91% occurring once. Participants were aged about 18 to 100 years from around 24 US areas. The chain combines TRBV9 with TRBJ2-7; TRBD2 agrees at 9 bases. The TCR was taken from a middle-aged woman with acute COVID-19. Sequencing input: PBMCs or T cells enriched from blood (not recorded which). CDR3 sequence reads: CASSVGASGEYEQYF. In nucleotides, the CDR3 is TGTGCCAGCAGCGTAGGGGCTAGCGGGGAGTACGAGCAGTACTTC.